This T cell receptor beta chain was retrieved from a study of neoadjuvant anti-PD-1 for oral cavity cancer. On the study more broadly: Patients without progression received a fourth nivolumab dose around day 43, then surgical resection on days 50-56.

Findings and limits, study-wide: Post-treatment tumors with larger preexisting clones showed more shrinkage. Only three patients per response group were TCR-analyzed; validation needed.

Regarding time point: after neoadjuvant nivolumab, at surgical resection. The patients had HPV-negative, locally advanced oral cavity squamous cell carcinoma. Regarding this clone: The antigen remains unidentified.

This table comes from immunoSEQ multiplex PCR, and its TCRdb copy is limited to in-frame clones, with some not included. The sample records more than 30,000 clones, 30% to 40% being singletons. Trimming took off 5 bases at V and 4 bases at J, with 21 bases between the two ends. The CDR3 runs 17 residues. Germline lookup yields CDR1 MDHEN and CDR2 SYDVKM. Sequencing used tumor tissue, obtained after nivolumab (anti-PD-1) treatment. This TCR came from a person aged 35-79 years with oral cavity squamous cell carcinoma. The chain uses TRBV28 and TRBJ1-5; possible D gene TRBD1, 6 bases. This chain's CDR3 is CASSPHGTTEPNQPQHF. The CDR3 nucleotides read TGTGCCAGCAGTCCACATGGGACAACGGAACCTAATCAGCCCCAGCATTTT. Drawing the rest from reference TRBV28 and TRBJ1-5, the complete variable domain is DVKVTQSSRYLVKRTGEKVFLECVQDMDHENMFWYRQDPGLGLRLIYFSYDVKMKEKGDIPEGYSVSREKKERFSLILESASTNQTSMYLCASSPHGTTEPNQPQHFGDGTRLSIL.